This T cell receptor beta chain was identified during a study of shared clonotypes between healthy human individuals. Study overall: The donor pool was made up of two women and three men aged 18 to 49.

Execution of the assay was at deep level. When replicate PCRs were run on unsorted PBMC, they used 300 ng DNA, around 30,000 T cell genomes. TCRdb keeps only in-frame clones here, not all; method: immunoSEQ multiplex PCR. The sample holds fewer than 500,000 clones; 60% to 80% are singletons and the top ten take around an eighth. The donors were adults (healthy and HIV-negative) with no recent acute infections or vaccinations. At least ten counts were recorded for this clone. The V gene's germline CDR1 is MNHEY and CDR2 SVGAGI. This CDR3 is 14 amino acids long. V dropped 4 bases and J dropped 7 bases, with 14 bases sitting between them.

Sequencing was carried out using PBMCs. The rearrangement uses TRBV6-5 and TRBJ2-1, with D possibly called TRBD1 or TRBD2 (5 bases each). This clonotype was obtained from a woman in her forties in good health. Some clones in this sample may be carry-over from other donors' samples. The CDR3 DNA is TGTGCCAGCAGTTCCCAACTGGGGGTGAATGAGCAGTTCTTC. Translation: CASSSQLGVNEQFF.